The entry below gives a single TCR beta chain sequence along with its context. CDR1 is DFQATT and CDR2 is SNEGSKA in the germline V gene (reference sequence). This CDR3 spans 11 amino acids. The data are from a study of monozygotic twins with inflammatory bowel disease. TCRdb reworked the 5' RACE reads into one entry per CDR3 protein, no DNA. With roughly 300,000 distinct CDR3 sequences in the sample, the ten largest clones hold 5.6%. Sequencing was done on a sample of blood. This receptor was taken from a human donor with ulcerative colitis or Crohn's disease, or a healthy co-twin of an affected twin (not recorded which). The chain recombines TRBV20-1 with TRBJ1-1; TCRdb picks TRBD1, but there is no DNA to check that call. The CDR3 here is CSAPRDTEAFF.